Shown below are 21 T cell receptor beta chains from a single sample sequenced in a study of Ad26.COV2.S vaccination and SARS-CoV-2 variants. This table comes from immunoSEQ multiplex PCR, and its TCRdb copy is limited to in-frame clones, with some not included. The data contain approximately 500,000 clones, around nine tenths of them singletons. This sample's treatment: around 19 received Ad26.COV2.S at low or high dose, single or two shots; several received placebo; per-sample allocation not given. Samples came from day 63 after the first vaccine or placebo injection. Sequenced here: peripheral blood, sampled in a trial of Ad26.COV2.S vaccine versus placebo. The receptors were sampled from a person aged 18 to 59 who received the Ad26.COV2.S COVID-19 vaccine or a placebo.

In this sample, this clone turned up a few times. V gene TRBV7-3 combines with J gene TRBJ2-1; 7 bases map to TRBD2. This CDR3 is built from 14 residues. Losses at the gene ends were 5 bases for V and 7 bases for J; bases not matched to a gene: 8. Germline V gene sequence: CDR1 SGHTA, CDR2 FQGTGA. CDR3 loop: CASSPPGGRNEQFF. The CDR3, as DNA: TGTGCCAGCAGCCCTCCCGGGGGGAGGAATGAGCAGTTCTTC.

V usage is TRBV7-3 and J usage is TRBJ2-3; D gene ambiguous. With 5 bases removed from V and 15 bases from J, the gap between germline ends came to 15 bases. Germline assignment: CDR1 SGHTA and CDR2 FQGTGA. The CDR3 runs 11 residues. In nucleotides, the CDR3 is TGTGCCAGCAGCAACGGAGATGTCCCCTATTTT. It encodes CASSNGDVPYF.

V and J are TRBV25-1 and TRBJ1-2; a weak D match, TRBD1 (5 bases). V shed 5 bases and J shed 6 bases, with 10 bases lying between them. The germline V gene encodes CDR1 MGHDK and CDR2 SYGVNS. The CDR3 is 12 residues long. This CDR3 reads CASSRDGDGYTF. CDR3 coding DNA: TGTGCCAGCAGTAGGGACGGGGATGGCTACACCTTC.

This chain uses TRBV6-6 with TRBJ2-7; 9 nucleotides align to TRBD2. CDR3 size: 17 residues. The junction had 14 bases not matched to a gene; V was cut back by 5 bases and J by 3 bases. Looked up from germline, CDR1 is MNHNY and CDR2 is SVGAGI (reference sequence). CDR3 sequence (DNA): TGTGCCAGCAGTCCCGAGGAGTTAGCGGGAGTATTCTACGAGCAGTACTTC. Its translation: CASSPEELAGVFYEQYF.

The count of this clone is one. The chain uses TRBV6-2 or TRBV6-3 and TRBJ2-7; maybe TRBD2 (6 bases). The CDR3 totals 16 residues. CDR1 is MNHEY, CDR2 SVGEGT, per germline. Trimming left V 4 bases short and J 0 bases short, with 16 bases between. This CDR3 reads CASSSTLRGYSYEQYF. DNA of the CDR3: TGTGCCAGCAGTTCCACCCTCCGGGGGTACTCCTACGAGCAGTACTTC.

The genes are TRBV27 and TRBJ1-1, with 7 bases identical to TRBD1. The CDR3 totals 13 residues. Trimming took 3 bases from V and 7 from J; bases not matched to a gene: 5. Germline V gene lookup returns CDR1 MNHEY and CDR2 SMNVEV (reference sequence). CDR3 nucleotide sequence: TGTGCCAGCAGTTTCAGGACAGGATTTGAAGCTTTCTTT. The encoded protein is CASSFRTGFEAFF.

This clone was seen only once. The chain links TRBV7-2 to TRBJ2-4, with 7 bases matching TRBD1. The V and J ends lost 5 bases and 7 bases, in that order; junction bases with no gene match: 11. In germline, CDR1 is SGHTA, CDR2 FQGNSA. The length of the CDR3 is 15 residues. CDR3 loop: CASSPGRGRGNIQYF. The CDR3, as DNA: TGTGCCAGCAGCCCGGGTAGGGGGCGAGGGAACATTCAGTACTTC.

This CDR3 is CASSQDQTVLRSNEQFF. Written as DNA, the CDR3 is TGCGCCAGCAGCCAAGATCAAACTGTACTACGAAGTAATGAGCAGTTCTTC. The rearrangement uses TRBV4-1 and TRBJ2-1; D ambiguous. Per the germline V gene, CDR1 is MGHRA and CDR2 is YSYEKL. The V and J ends lost 0 bases and 7 bases respectively, with 19 bases between them. The CDR3 length is 17 residues.

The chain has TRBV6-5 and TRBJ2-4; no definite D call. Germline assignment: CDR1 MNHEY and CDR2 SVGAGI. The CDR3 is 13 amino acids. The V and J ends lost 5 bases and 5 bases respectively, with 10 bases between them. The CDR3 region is CASSLSRENIQYF. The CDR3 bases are TGTGCCAGCAGTCTGTCCCGGGAAAACATTCAGTACTTC.

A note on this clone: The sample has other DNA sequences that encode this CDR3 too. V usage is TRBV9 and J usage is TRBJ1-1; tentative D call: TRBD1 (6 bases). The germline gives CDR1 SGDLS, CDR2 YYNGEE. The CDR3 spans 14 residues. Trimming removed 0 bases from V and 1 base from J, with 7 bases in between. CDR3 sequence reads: CASSVVTGNTEAFF. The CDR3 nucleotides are TGTGCCAGCAGCGTAGTGACAGGGAACACTGAAGCTTTCTTT.

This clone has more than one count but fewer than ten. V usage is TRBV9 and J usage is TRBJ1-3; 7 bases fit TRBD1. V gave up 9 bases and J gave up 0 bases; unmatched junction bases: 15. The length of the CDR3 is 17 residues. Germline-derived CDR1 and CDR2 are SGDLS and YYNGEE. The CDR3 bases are TGTGCCACTTCAAGGGGGCTGAATGTTAACTCTGGAAACACCATATATTTT. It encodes CATSRGLNVNSGNTIYF.

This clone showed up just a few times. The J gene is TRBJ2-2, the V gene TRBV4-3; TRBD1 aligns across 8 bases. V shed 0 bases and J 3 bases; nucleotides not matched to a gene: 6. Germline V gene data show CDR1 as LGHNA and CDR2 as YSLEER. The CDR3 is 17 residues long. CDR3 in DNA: TGCGCCAGCAGCCAAGATTGGCGACAGGGGTACACCGGGGAGCTGTTTTTT. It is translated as CASSQDWRQGYTGELFF.

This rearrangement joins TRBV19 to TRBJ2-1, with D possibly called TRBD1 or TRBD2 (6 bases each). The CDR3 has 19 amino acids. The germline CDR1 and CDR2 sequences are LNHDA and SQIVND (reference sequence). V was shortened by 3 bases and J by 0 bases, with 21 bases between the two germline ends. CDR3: CASSILGAGRAHSYNEQFF. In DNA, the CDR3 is TGTGCCAGTAGTATCTTGGGGGCGGGGCGGGCTCACTCCTACAATGAGCAGTTCTTC. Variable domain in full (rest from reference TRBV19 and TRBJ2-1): DGGITQSPKYLFRKEGQNVTLSCEQNLNHDAMYWYRQDPGQGLRLIYYSQIVNDFQKGDIAEGYSVSREKKESFPLTVTSAQKNPTAFYLCASSILGAGRAHSYNEQFFGPGTRLTVL.

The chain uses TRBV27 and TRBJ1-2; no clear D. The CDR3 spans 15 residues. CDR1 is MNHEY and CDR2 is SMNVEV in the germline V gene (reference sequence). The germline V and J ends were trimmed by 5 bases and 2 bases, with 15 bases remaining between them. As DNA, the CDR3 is TGTGCCAGCAGTACCGTCGGAATGGAGAACTATGGCTACACCTTC. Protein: CASSTVGMENYGYTF.

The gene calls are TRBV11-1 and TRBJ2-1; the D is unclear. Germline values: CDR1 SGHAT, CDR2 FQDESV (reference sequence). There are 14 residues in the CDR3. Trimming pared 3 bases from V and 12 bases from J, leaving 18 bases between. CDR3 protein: CASSFGFPPWGQFF. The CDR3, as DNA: TGTGCCAGCAGCTTCGGCTTCCCTCCTTGGGGGCAGTTCTTC.

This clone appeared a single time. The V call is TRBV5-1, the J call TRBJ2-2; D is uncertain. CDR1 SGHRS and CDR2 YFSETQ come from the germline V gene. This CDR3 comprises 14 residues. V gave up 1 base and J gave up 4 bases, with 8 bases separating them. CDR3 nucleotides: TGCGCCAGCAGCTTGCTTCAGACCACCGGGGAGCTGTTTTTT. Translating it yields CASSLLQTTGELFF.

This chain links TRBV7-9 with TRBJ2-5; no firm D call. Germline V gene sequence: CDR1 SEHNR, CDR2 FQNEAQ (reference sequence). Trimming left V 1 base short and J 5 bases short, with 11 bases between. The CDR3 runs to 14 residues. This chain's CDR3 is CASSLGRPRETQYF. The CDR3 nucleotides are TGTGCCAGCAGCTTAGGGCGCCCCCGGGAGACCCAGTACTTC.

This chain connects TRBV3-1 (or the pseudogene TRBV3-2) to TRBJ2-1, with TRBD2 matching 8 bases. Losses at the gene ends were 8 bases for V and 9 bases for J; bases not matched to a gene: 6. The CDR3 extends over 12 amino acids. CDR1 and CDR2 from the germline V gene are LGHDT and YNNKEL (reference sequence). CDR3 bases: TGTGCCAGCCAAGGACTAGCTAGTGAGCAGTTCTTC. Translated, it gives CASQGLASEQFF.

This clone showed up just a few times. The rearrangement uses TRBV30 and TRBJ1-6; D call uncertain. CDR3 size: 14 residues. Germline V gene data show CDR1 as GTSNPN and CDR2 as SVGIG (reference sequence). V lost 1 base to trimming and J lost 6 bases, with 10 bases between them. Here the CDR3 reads CAWSGRSFNSPLHF. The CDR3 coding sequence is TGTGCCTGGAGTGGCAGAAGCTTTAATTCACCCCTCCACTTT. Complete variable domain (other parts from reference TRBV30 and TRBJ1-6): SQTIHQWPATLVQPVGSPLSLECTVEGTSNPNLYWYRQAAGRGLQLLFYSVGIGQISSEVPQNLSASRPQDRQFILSSKKLLLSDSGFYLCAWSGRSFNSPLHFGNGTRLTVT.

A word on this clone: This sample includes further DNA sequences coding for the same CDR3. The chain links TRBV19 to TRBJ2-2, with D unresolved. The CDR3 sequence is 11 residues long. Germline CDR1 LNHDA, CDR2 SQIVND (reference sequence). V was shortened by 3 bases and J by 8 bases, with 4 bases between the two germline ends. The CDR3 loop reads CASSIGGELFF. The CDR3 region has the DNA TGTGCCAGTAGTATTGGTGGGGAGCTGTTTTTT.

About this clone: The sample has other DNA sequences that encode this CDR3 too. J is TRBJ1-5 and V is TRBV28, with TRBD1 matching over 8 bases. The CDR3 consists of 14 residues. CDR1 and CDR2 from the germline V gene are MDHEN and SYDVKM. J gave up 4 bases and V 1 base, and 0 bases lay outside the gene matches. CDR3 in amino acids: CASSLYRGNQPQHF. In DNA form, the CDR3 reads TGTGCCAGCAGTTTATACAGGGGGAATCAGCCCCAGCATTTT.